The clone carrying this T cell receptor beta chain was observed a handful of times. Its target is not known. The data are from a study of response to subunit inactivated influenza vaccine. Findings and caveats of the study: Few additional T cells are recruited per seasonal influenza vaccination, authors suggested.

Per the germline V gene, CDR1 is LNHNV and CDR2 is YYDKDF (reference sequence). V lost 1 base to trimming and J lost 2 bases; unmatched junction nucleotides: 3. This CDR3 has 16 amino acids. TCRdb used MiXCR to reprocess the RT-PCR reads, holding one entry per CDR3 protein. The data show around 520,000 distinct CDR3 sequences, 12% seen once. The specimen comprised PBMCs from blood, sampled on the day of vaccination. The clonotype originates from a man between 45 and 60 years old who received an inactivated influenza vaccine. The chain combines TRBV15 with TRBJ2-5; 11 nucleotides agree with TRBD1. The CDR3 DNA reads TGTGCCACCAGCAGAGGGGACAGGGGGATACAAGAGACCCAGTACTTC. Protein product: CATSRGDRGIQETQYF.